What follows are 17 T cell receptor beta chains derived from one specimen sequenced in a study of cytomegalovirus exposure and HLA in healthy donors. PCR involved 60 Vbeta and 13 Jbeta primers. Using immunoSEQ multiplex PCR, the repertoire was profiled, and TCRdb retains in-frame clones only, with some absent. The table includes about 210,000 clones, about four fifths detected once. Sequenced: PBMCs. The source of these receptors is a woman aged 50 to 60 in good health and CMV-seropositive.

The gene calls are TRBV15 and TRBJ2-2; perhaps TRBD2 as D (6 bases). Germline CDR1 LNHNV, CDR2 YYDKDF (reference sequence). CDR3 length: 12 amino acids. The V gene lost 5 bases and the J gene lost 6 bases, with 7 bases spanning the gap. This CDR3 is CATSPSAGELFF. The CDR3 DNA follows: TGTGCCACCAGCCCTAGCGCCGGGGAGCTGTTTTTT. The full variable domain, completed using reference TRBV15 and TRBJ2-2, is DAMVIQNPRYQVTQFGKPVTLSCSQTLNHNVMYWYQQKSSQAPKLLFHYYDKDFNNEADTPDNFQSRRPNTSFCFLDIRSPGLGDTAMYLCATSPSAGELFFGEGSRLTVL.

This clone has a handful of counts. V gene TRBV5-8 combines with J gene TRBJ1-2, with D unclear. V was shortened by 6 bases and J by 4 bases, with 13 bases between the two germline ends. Germline CDR1 and CDR2: SGHTS and YDEGEE. The CDR3 contains 13 residues. CDR3 nucleotides: TGTGCCAGCAACGGGGTAGGGCTCTATGGCTACACCTTC. Encoded protein: CASNGVGLYGYTF.

V and J are TRBV19 and TRBJ2-2; TRBD1 matches at 9 bases. Trimming cost V 4 bases and J 6 bases; bases outside gene matches: 15. Germline V lookup: CDR1 LNHDA, CDR2 SQIVND (reference sequence). CDR3 length: 18 residues. CDR3 region: CASSRNLGQGPGPGELFF. DNA for the CDR3: TGTGCCAGTAGTAGGAACCTAGGACAGGGGCCTGGTCCCGGGGAGCTGTTTTTT.

The chain carries TRBV7-2 and TRBJ1-5; 8 nucleotides align to TRBD1. CDR1 and CDR2 (germline): SGHTA, FQGNSA. The CDR3 runs 16 residues. J was trimmed by 2 bases and V by 5 bases; bases with no gene match: 8. The CDR3 DNA follows: TGTGCCAGCAGCCCCCCCGGGACAGGCCGCAATCAGCCCCAGCATTTT. Translating gives CASSPPGTGRNQPQHF.

The J gene is TRBJ1-1, the V gene TRBV19, with 7 bases fitting TRBD1. This CDR3 has 11 residues. The V segment lost 7 bases and the J segment 5 bases; nucleotides outside the gene matches: 1. CDR1 LNHDA and CDR2 SQIVND come from the germline V gene (reference sequence). The CDR3 bases are TGTGCCAGTAACAGGGGAACTGAAGCTTTCTTT. It translates to CASNRGTEAFF.

The gene calls are TRBV15 and TRBJ1-4; no definite D call. V was trimmed by 0 bases and J by 0 bases, leaving 8 bases between them. Per germline, CDR1 LNHNV and CDR2 YYDKDF (reference sequence). This CDR3 has 16 residues. The CDR3 region is CATSRDTSATNEKLFF. CDR3 DNA: TGTGCCACCAGCAGAGATACGTCAGCAACTAATGAAAAACTGTTTTTT.

The chain employs TRBV10-3 and TRBJ2-5; TRBD1 might be the D (6 bases). In germline, CDR1 is ENHRY, CDR2 SYGVKD. V was clipped by 4 bases and J by 5 bases, with 14 bases between them. The CDR3 is 14 residues long. CDR3 sequence reads: CAISAQGSQETQYF. The CDR3 DNA is TGTGCCATCAGTGCACAGGGTAGCCAGGAGACCCAGTACTTC.

The chain combines TRBV30 with TRBJ1-3; D is possibly TRBD1 (5 bases). Trimming took 1 base from V and 4 from J, leaving 14 bases between them. The CDR3 is 15 residues long. Germline CDR1 GTSNPN, CDR2 SVGIG (reference sequence). The CDR3 DNA is TGTGCCTGGAGTGCAGTAAGGGGATACGGAAACACCATATATTTT. Amino acids: CAWSAVRGYGNTIYF.

This chain joins TRBV7-3 and TRBJ1-2, with D possibly TRBD1 on 5 matching bases. The V end was cut by 2 bases, the J end by 3 bases, with 13 bases between. The germline V gene encodes CDR1 SGHTA and CDR2 FQGTGA. The CDR3 totals 15 residues. For the CDR3, the DNA is TGTGCCAGCAGCTTAGGGGGGGTGGCGGACTATGGCTACACCTTC. Translating it yields CASSLGGVADYGYTF.

This chain links TRBV4-1 with TRBJ1-4; weak D call: TRBD1 (5 bases). V was pared by 3 bases and J by 0 bases, with 8 bases between. Germline loops: CDR1 MGHRA, CDR2 YSYEKL. The CDR3 is made up of 15 amino acids. The DNA of the CDR3 is TGCGCCAGCAGCCACCGGGGGACAACTAATGAAAAACTGTTTTTT. It translates to CASSHRGTTNEKLFF.

This chain links TRBV29-1 with TRBJ1-1; D is undetermined. Germline V gives CDR1 SQVTM, CDR2 ANQGSEA. V shed 6 bases and J shed 4 bases, with 15 bases lying between them. The CDR3 extends over 13 amino acids. This CDR3 reads CSVERHRSTEAFF. The CDR3 nucleotides are TGCAGCGTAGAACGGCATCGGAGCACTGAAGCTTTCTTT.

The table lists this clone with a few counts. This chain connects TRBV5-6 to TRBJ1-6, with unresolved D. The germline V gene encodes CDR1 SGHDT and CDR2 YYEEEE. The CDR3 is made up of 14 amino acids. Trimming left V 1 base short and J 7 bases short, with 9 bases between. Written as DNA, the CDR3 is TGTGCCAGCAGCTTGTTGACGGGGAATTCACCCCTCCACTTT. Protein sequence: CASSLLTGNSPLHF.

This clone has just one count. The CDR3 sequence: CASTFRQGGYNEQFF. The DNA for the CDR3 is TGTGCCAGCACCTTTAGACAGGGGGGATACAATGAGCAGTTCTTC. The rearrangement joins TRBV6-1 to TRBJ2-1; 9 bases fit TRBD1. This CDR3 is built from 15 residues. The V and J ends lost 7 bases and 4 bases, in that order; junction bases with no gene match: 8. Looked up from germline, CDR1 is MNHNS and CDR2 is SASEGT.

This clone was observed a handful of times. V gene TRBV5-6 combines with J gene TRBJ1-1, with unresolved D. The CDR3 contains 15 residues. Trimming left V 4 bases short and J 0 bases short, with 13 bases between. Germline CDR1 SGHDT, CDR2 YYEEEE. CDR3 sequence reads: CASSPDPGVNTEAFF. Written as DNA, the CDR3 is TGTGCCAGCAGCCCTGACCCGGGTGTGAACACTGAAGCTTTCTTT.

V gene TRBV7-2 combines with J gene TRBJ2-1, with 11 bases lining up with TRBD2. CDR1 is SGHTA, CDR2 FQGNSA, per germline. The CDR3 consists of 16 residues. V dropped 8 bases and J dropped 5; count of bases not matched to a gene: 11. CDR3 sequence reads: CASGSPGLAVDNEQFF. CDR3 nucleotide sequence: TGTGCCAGCGGATCGCCGGGACTAGCGGTTGACAATGAGCAGTTCTTC.

The J gene is TRBJ1-1, the V gene TRBV19; weak D call: TRBD1 (5 bases). There are 15 residues in the CDR3. Germline V lookup: CDR1 LNHDA, CDR2 SQIVND (reference sequence). Deletions cut 1 base from V and 1 base from J, with 10 bases between. CDR3 bases: TGTGCCAGTAGTATAGGGGGACTTCCGAACACTGAAGCTTTCTTT. The encoded protein is CASSIGGLPNTEAFF.

CDR3 protein: CASRPTGRGNYGYTF. Here the CDR3 DNA reads TGCGCCAGCAGACCAACAGGCCGCGGCAACTATGGCTACACCTTC. The V gene is TRBV4-1, the J gene TRBJ1-2; a weak D match, TRBD1 (5 bases). The CDR3 is 15 residues long. Trimming left V 6 bases short and J 2 bases short, with 16 bases between. The germline CDR1 and CDR2 sequences are MGHRA and YSYEKL.